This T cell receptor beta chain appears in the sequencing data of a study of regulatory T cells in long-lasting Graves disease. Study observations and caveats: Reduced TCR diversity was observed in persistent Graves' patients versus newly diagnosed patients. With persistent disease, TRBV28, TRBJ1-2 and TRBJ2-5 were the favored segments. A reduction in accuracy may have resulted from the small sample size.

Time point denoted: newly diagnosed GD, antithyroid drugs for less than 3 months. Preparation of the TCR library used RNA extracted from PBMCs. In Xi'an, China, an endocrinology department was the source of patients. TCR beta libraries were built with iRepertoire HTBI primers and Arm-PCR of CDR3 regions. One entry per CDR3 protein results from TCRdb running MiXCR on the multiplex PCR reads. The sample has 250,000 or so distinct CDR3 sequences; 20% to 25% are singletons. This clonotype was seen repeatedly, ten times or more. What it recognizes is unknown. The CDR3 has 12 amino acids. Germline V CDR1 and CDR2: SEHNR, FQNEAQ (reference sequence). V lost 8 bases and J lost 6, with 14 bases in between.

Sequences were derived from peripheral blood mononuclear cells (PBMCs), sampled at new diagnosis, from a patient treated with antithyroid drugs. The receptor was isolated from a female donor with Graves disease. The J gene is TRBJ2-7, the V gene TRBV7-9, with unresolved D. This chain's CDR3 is CASPHGDTEQYF. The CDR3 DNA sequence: TGTGCCAGCCCTCATGGGGATACCGAGCAGTACTTC.